The clone carrying this TCR beta chain was counted a few times. As yet, its antigen is unknown. From germline, CDR1 is LGHNT and CDR2 FRNRAP. Trimming stripped 2 bases from V and 3 bases from J, with 8 bases between. CDR3 length: 14 residues. This record belongs to a study of T cell repertoires in cytomegalovirus infection. Study background: As its CMV epitopes, the study selected recently identified HLA-C-restricted and well-studied HLA-B-restricted targets. Indications came from public TCR beta signatures; they pointed to CMV infection and to a matching HLA type.

One entry per CDR3 protein results from TCRdb running MiXCR on the reads. Of some 350,000 distinct CDR3 sequences listed, 34% are singletons. Study-wide results and caveats: Identification of carriers of CMV plus the relevant HLA was achieved through cumulative public TCR beta family frequency. Ex vivo, HLA-C-restricted CMV-specific TCR beta clonotypes prevailed over the rest of the response.

The starting material was cultured PBMCs, obtained from culture after CMV antigen stimulation. This TCR came from a human donor in good health (CMV status not recorded). Some clones in this sample may be carry-over from other donors' samples. The rearrangement uses TRBV12-5 and TRBJ2-1; the D gene is possibly TRBD1 (6 bases). In DNA form, the CDR3 reads TGTGCTAGTGGTTTGCGGGACAACTACAATGAGCAGTTCTTC. Translating it yields CASGLRDNYNEQFF.